Listed here are 3 T cell receptor beta chains from one sample, sequenced in a study of T cell repertoires in cytomegalovirus infection. From the reads, TCRdb called clonotypes with MiXCR, one entry per CDR3 protein. The table records approximately 500,000 distinct CDR3 sequences, about 25% of them present only once. Sequenced sample: PBMCs. The receptors here all came from a human donor in good health (CMV status not recorded). Some clones in this sample may be carry-over from other donors' samples.

The chain links TRBV12-3 or TRBV12-4 to TRBJ2-3; D is undetermined. The CDR3 extends over 12 amino acids. V was cut by 3 bases and J by 11 bases, with 12 bases left in between. The chain's CDR3 is CASSFSDQRQYF. CDR3 nucleotides: TGTGCCAGCAGTTTCAGCGATCAGAGGCAGTATTTT.

In this sample, this clonotype turned up a few times. In DNA, the CDR3 is TGTGCCATCAGTGACATAGGGACAGGCCGAACACTCAGCAATCAGCCCCAGCATTTT. Its translation is CAISDIGTGRTLSNQPQHF. V is TRBV10-3 and J is TRBJ1-5; 8 bases line up with TRBD1. With V trimmed by 3 bases and J by 1 base, 14 bases remained unmatched. CDR3 length equals 19 residues. In germline, CDR1 is ENHRY, CDR2 SYGVKD.

The V gene is TRBV6-6, the J gene TRBJ2-5; TRBD2 agrees at 9 bases. The CDR3 has 16 amino acids. V shed 6 bases and J 5 bases; nucleotides not matched to a gene: 13. Germline V gene data show CDR1 as MNHNY and CDR2 as SVGAGI (reference sequence). CDR3: CASSYSRREGQETQYF. In DNA, the CDR3 is TGTGCCAGCAGCTATTCCCGGCGGGAGGGCCAGGAGACCCAGTACTTC.